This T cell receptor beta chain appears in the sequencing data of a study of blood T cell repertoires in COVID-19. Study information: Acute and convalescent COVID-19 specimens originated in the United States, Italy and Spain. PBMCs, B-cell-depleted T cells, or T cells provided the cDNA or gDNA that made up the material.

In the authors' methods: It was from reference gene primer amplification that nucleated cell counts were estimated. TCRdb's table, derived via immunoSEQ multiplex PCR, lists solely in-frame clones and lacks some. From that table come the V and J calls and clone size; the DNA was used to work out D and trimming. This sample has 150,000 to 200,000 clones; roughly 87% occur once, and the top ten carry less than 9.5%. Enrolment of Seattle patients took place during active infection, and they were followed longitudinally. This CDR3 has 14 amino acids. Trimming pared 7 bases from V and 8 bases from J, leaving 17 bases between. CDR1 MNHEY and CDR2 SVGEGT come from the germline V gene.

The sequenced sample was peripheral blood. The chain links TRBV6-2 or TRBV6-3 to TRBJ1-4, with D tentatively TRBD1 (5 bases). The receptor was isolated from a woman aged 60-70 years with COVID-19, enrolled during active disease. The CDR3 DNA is TGTGCCAGCACCCCCCGGGGGGTGGGCGAAAAACTGTTTTTT. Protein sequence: CASTPRGVGEKLFF.